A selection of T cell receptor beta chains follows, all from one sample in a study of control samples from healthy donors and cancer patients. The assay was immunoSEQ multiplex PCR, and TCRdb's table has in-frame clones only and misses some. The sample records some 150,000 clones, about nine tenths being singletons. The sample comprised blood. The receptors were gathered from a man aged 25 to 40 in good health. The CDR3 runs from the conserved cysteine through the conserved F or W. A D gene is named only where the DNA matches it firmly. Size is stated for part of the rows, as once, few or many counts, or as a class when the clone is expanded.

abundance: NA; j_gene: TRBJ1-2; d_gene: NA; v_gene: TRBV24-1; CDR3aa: CATSDSRDPGDGYTF; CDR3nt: TGTGCCACCAGTGATTCCCGGGACCCGGGGGATGGCTACACCTTC
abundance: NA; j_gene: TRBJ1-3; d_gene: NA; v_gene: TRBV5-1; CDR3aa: CASSEGPPVSGNTIYF; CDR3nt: TGCGCCAGCAGCGAGGGGCCCCCTGTCTCTGGAAACACCATATATTTT
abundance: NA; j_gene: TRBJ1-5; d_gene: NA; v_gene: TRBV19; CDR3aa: CASSISSTGGNQPQHF; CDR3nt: TGTGCCAGTAGTATTTCCTCGACAGGCGGCAATCAGCCCCAGCATTTT
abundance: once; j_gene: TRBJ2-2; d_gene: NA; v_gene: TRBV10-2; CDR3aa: CASSGTGELFF; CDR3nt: TGCGCCAGCTCAGGAACCGGGGAGCTGTTTTTT
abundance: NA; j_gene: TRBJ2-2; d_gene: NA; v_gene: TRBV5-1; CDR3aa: CASSLSSGWNTGELFF; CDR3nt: TGCGCCAGCAGCTTGTCTTCAGGGTGGAACACCGGGGAGCTGTTTTTT
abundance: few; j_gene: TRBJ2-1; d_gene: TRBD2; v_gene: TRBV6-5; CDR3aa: CAATSSGDNEQFF; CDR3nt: TGTGCCGCAACCTCTAGCGGGGACAATGAGCAGTTCTTC
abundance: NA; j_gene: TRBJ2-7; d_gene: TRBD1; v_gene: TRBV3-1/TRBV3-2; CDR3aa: CASSQGGTGTYEQYF; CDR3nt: TGTGCCAGCAGCCAAGGAGGGACAGGGACCTACGAGCAGTACTTC
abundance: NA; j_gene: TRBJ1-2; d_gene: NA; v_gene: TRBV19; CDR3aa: CASSHGLLYGYTF; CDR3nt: TGTGCCAGTAGCCACGGACTGCTCTATGGCTACACCTTC
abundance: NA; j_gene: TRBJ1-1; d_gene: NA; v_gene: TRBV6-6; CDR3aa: CASGGANEAFF; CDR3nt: TGTGCCAGCGGAGGGGCTAATGAAGCTTTCTTT
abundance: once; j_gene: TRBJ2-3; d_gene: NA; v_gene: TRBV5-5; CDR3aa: CASSSWAADTQYF; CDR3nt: TGTGCCAGCAGCTCCTGGGCAGCGGATACGCAGTATTTT
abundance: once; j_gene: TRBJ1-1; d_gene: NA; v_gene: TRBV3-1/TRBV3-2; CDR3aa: CASSRMNTEAFF; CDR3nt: TGTGCCAGCAGCCGTATGAACACTGAAGCTTTCTTT
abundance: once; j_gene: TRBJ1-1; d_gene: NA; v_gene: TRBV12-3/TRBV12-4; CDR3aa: CASSSRHTEAFF; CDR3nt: TGTGCCAGCAGTTCGCGTCACACTGAAGCTTTCTTT
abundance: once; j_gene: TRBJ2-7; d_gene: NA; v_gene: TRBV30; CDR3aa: CAWSSGTSYEQYF; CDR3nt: TGTGCCTGGAGTTCCGGGACATCCTACGAGCAGTACTTC
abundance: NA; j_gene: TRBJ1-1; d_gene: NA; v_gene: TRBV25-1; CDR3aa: CASSEYQGTEAFF; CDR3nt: TGTGCCAGCAGTGAATATCAAGGAACTGAAGCTTTCTTT
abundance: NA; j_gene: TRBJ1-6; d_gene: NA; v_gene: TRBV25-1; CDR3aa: CASSAGSSYNSPLHF; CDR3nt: TGTGCCAGCAGTGCAGGGAGCTCCTATAATTCACCCCTCCACTTT
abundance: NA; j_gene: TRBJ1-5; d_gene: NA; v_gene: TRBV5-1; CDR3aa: CASSLGPGDGQPQHF; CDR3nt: TGCGCCAGCAGCTTGGGGCCCGGGGACGGCCAGCCCCAGCATTTT
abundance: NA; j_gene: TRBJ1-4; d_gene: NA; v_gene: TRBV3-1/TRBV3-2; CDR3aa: CASSLGPNNEKLFF; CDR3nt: TGTGCCAGCAGCCTCGGGCCTAACAACGAAAAACTGTTTTTT
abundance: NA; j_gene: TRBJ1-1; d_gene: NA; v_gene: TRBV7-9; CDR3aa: CASSFIFRMGGPEAFF; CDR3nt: TGTGCCAGCAGCTTTATCTTTAGAATGGGGGGGCCTGAAGCTTTCTTT
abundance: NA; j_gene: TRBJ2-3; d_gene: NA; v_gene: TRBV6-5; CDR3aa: CASSYWGKADTQYF; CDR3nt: TGTGCCAGCAGTTATTGGGGGAAAGCAGATACGCAGTATTTT
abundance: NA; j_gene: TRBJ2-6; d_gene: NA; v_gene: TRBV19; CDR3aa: CASQTDSLSGANVLTF; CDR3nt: TGTGCCAGTCAGACCGACAGCCTCTCTGGGGCCAACGTCCTGACTTTC
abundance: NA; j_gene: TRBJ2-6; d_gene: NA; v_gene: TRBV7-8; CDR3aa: CASSLGSSSGANVLTF; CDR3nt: TGTGCCAGCAGCTTAGGGTCTAGCTCTGGGGCCAACGTCCTGACTTTC
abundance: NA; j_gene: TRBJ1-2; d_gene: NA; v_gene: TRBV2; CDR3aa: CASRPHGATGLPYTF; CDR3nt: TGTGCCAGCAGGCCACATGGTGCCACAGGGTTACCCTACACCTTC
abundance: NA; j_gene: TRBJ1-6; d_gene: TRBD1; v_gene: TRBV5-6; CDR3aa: CASSWTGGNSPLHF; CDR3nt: TGTGCCAGCAGCTGGACAGGGGGCAATTCACCCCTCCACTTT
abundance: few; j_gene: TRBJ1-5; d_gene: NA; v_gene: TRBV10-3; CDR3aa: CAISVGTGQFHF; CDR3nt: TGTGCCATCAGTGTCGGGACGGGGCAATTCCATTTT
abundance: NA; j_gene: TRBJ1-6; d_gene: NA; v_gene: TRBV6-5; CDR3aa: CASSYVSGENSPLHF; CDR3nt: TGTGCCAGCAGTTACGTCTCTGGGGAGAATTCACCCCTCCACTTT
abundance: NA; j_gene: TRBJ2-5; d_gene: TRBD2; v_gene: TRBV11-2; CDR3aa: CASSPRGGDAETQYF; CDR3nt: TGTGCCAGCAGCCCGCGCGGGGGGGATGCGGAGACCCAGTACTTC
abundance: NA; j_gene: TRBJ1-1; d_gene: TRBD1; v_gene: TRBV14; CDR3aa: CASSQQSWDRVILRNTEAFF; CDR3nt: TGTGCCAGCAGCCAACAGAGTTGGGACAGGGTAATTTTGAGGAACACTGAAGCTTTCTTT
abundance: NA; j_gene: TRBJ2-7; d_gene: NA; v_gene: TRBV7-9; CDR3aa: CASSLKSSYEQYF; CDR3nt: TGTGCCAGCAGCTTAAAGAGCTCCTACGAGCAGTACTTC
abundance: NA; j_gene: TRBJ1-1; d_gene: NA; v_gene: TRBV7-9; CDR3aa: CASSSISQGRGNTEAFF; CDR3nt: TGTGCCAGCAGCTCAATATCGCAGGGGAGGGGGAACACTGAAGCTTTCTTT
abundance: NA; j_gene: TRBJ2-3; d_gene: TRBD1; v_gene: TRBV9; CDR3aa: CASSGRDSRRTDTQYF; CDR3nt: TGTGCCAGCAGCGGACGGGACAGCCGTAGGACAGATACGCAGTATTTT
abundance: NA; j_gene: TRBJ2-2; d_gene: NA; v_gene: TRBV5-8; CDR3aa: CASSLGDGQGTGELFF; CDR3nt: TGTGCCAGCAGCTTGGGGGACGGTCAGGGCACCGGGGAGCTGTTTTTT
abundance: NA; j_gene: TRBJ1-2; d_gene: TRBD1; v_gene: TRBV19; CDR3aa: CASSNAMGQGGLYGYTF; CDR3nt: TGTGCCAGTAGTAATGCAATGGGGCAGGGGGGCCTCTATGGCTACACCTTC
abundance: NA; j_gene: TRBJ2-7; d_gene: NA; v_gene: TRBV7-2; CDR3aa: CASSLWAYEQYF; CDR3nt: TGTGCCAGCAGCTTATGGGCCTACGAGCAGTACTTC
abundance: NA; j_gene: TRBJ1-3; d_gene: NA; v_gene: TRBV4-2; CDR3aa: CASNQDQGYNSGNTIYF; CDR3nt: TGTGCCAGCAACCAAGATCAGGGTTATAACTCTGGAAACACCATATATTTT
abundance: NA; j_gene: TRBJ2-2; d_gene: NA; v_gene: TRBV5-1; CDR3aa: CASSFSRGTGELFF; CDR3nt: TGCGCCAGCAGCTTTTCTAGGGGAACCGGGGAGCTGTTTTTT
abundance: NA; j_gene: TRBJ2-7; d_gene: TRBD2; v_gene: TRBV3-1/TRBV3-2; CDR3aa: CASSPTGPSGGAYEQYF; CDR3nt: TGTGCCAGCAGCCCTACTGGCCCTAGCGGGGGGGCCTACGAGCAGTACTTC
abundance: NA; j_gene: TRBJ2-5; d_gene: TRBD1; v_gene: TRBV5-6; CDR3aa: CASSRQGMETQYF; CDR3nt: TGTGCCAGCAGCCGACAGGGGATGGAGACCCAGTACTTC
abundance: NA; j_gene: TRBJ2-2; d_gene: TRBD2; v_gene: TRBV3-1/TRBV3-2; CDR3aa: CASSQVRLATTGELFF; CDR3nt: TGTGCCAGCAGCCAAGTGAGACTAGCGACTACCGGGGAGCTGTTTTTT
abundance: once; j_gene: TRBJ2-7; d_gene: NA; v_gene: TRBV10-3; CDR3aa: CAISEAGPHEQYF; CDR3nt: TGTGCCATCAGTGAGGCAGGGCCCCACGAGCAGTACTTC
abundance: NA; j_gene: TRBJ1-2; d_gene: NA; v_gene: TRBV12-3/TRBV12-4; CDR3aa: CASTKGTTRGYTF; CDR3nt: TGTGCCAGCACCAAAGGGACCACGAGGGGCTACACCTTC
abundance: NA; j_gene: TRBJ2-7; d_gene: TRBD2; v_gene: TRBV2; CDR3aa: CASSELAGGLYEQYF; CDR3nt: TGTGCCAGCAGTGAACTAGCGGGGGGGCTATACGAGCAGTACTTC
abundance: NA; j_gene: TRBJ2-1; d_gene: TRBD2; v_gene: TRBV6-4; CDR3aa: CASSDGTSGGNEQFF; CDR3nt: TGTGCCAGCAGTGACGGGACTAGCGGGGGAAATGAGCAGTTCTTC
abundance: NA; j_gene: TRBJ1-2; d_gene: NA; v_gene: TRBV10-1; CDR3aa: CASSESPENYGYTF; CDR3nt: TGCGCCAGCAGTGAGTCCCCGGAGAACTATGGCTACACCTTC
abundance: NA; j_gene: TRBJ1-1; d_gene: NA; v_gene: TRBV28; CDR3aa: CASRLRDRNMNTEAFF; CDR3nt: TGTGCCAGCAGACTCAGGGATCGGAATATGAACACTGAAGCTTTCTTT
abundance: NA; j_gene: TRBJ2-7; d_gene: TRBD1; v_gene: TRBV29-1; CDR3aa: CSVGGDRGLEQYF; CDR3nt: TGCAGCGTTGGGGGAGACAGGGGGCTGGAGCAGTACTTC
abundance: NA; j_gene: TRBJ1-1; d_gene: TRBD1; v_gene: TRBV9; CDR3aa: CASSVEQGDTEAFF; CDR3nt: TGTGCCAGCAGCGTAGAGCAGGGGGACACTGAAGCTTTCTTT
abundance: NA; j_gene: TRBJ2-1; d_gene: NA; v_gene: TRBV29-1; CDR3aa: CSVDHLGNEQFF; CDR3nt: TGCAGCGTTGACCATCTGGGCAATGAGCAGTTCTTC
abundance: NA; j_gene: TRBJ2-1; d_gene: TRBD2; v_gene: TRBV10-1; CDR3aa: CASSRGGWYNEQFF; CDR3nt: TGCGCCAGCTCCCGGGGGGGCTGGTACAATGAGCAGTTCTTC
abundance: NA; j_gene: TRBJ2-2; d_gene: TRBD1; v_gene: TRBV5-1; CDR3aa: CASSLTTGAGELFF; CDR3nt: TGCGCCAGCAGCTTAACAACAGGGGCCGGGGAGCTGTTTTTT
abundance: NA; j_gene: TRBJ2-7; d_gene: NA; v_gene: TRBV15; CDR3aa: CATSSDSYEQYF; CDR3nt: TGTGCCACCAGCAGCGACAGTTACGAGCAGTACTTC
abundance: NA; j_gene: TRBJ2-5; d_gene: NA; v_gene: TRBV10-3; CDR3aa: CAINPGAQETQYF; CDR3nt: TGTGCCATCAACCCAGGGGCGCAAGAGACCCAGTACTTC